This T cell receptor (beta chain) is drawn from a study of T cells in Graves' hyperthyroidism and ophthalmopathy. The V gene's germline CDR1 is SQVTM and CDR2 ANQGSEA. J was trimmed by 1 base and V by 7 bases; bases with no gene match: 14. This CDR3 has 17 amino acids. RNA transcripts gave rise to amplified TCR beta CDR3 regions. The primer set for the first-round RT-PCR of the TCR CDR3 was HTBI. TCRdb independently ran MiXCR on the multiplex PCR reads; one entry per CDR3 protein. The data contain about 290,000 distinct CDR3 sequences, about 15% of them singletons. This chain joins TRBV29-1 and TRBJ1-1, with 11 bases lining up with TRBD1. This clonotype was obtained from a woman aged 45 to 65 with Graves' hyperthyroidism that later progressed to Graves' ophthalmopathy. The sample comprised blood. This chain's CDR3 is CSGRGGTGGEWNTEAFF. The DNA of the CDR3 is TGCAGCGGCCGAGGCGGGACAGGGGGAGAATGGAACACTGAAGCTTTCTTT.